The rows below give T cell receptor beta chains drawn from one sample of a study of blood T cell repertoires in COVID-19. The method was immunoSEQ multiplex PCR; TCRdb's version includes in-frame clones alone and lacks a portion of them. The sample carries some 200,000 clones, 65% to 85% recorded once. Sequenced input: peripheral blood. The origin of the receptors is a woman aged 55-69 years with acute or convalescent COVID-19. CDR3s include the opening cysteine and the closing phenylalanine or tryptophan. The order of the fields is CDR3 DNA, CDR3 protein, clone size, V gene, D gene, J gene. A D gene is named only where the DNA matches it firmly. A clone size is listed for some rows: how often the clone was seen (once, few, many), or a class if it is expanded.

CDR3 DNA: TGCGCCAGCAGCGGAGGCCCCGGGACAGGGGTTGGCTACACCTTC
CDR3 protein: CASSGGPGTGVGYTF
clone size: many
V gene: TRBV5-1
D gene: TRBD1
J gene: TRBJ1-2

CDR3 DNA: TGTGCCAGCAGCTTGCAGTTCGCCGGGGAGCTGTTTTTT
CDR3 protein: CASSLQFAGELFF
clone size: .
V gene: TRBV7-3
D gene: .
J gene: TRBJ2-2

CDR3 DNA: TGCGCCAGCAGCCAAGGGCCACCGGGACAGGGGGCGCTTGAGCAGTTCTTC
CDR3 protein: CASSQGPPGQGALEQFF
clone size: .
V gene: TRBV4-1
D gene: TRBD1
J gene: TRBJ2-1

CDR3 DNA: TGTGCCAGCAGCGTACAGGAGACCCAGTACTTC
CDR3 protein: CASSVQETQYF
clone size: .
V gene: TRBV7-2
D gene: .
J gene: TRBJ2-5

CDR3 DNA: TGTGCCAGCAGGGGGAGTCTAGCGGGGATGTACGAGCAGTACTTC
CDR3 protein: CASRGSLAGMYEQYF
clone size: .
V gene: TRBV28
D gene: TRBD2
J gene: TRBJ2-7

CDR3 DNA: TGTGCCAGCAGTCTACTAGACAGGGGCCGCGAGAGGACTGAAGCTTTCTTT
CDR3 protein: CASSLLDRGRERTEAFF
clone size: .
V gene: TRBV2
D gene: TRBD1
J gene: TRBJ1-1

CDR3 DNA: TGTGCCAGTAGTTCTAGCGGGGGGGCAGAGACCCAGTACTTC
CDR3 protein: CASSSSGGAETQYF
clone size: once
V gene: TRBV19
D gene: TRBD2
J gene: TRBJ2-5

CDR3 DNA: TGCAGTGCGGATAGACTCTACGAGCAGTACTTC
CDR3 protein: CSADRLYEQYF
clone size: .
V gene: TRBV20-1
D gene: .
J gene: TRBJ2-7

CDR3 DNA: TGCGCCAGCAGTGTAGCGGGGGGGCCCTTGAGAGAGCAGTTCTTC
CDR3 protein: CASSVAGGPLREQFF
clone size: .
V gene: TRBV5-1
D gene: TRBD2
J gene: TRBJ2-1

CDR3 DNA: TGTGCCAGCAGCTTAGATAGCGGGGGGAGGAACGAGCAGTACTTC
CDR3 protein: CASSLDSGGRNEQYF
clone size: once
V gene: TRBV7-2
D gene: TRBD2
J gene: TRBJ2-7

CDR3 DNA: TGTGCCAGCAGCTTGGGGGCGGGGAGCCCCCATGAGCAGTTCTTC
CDR3 protein: CASSLGAGSPHEQFF
clone size: .
V gene: TRBV5-8
D gene: .
J gene: TRBJ2-1

CDR3 DNA: TGTGCCAGCTCACCTTTACAGGCCCTCCGAGAGACCCAGTACTTC
CDR3 protein: CASSPLQALRETQYF
clone size: .
V gene: TRBV18
D gene: .
J gene: TRBJ2-5

CDR3 DNA: TGTGCCAGCAGCCAAGGGCTGGGGGACAACTACGAGCAGTACTTC
CDR3 protein: CASSQGLGDNYEQYF
clone size: .
V gene: TRBV3-1/TRBV3-2
D gene: .
J gene: TRBJ2-7

CDR3 DNA: TGTGCCAGCAGTGAGGACACCGGGGAGCTGTTTTTT
CDR3 protein: CASSEDTGELFF
clone size: once
V gene: TRBV9
D gene: .
J gene: TRBJ2-2

CDR3 DNA: TGCAGCGTTGTCAGGGGCAATGAGCAGTTCTTC
CDR3 protein: CSVVRGNEQFF
clone size: .
V gene: TRBV29-1
D gene: .
J gene: TRBJ2-1

CDR3 DNA: TGTGCCAGCAGCTTCCGGGGACAGCACACTGAAGCTTTCTTT
CDR3 protein: CASSFRGQHTEAFF
clone size: .
V gene: TRBV11-2
D gene: TRBD1
J gene: TRBJ1-1

CDR3 DNA: TGTGCCAGCAGTCCCCCCGGTATTAACTATGGCTACACCTTC
CDR3 protein: CASSPPGINYGYTF
clone size: .
V gene: TRBV28
D gene: .
J gene: TRBJ1-2